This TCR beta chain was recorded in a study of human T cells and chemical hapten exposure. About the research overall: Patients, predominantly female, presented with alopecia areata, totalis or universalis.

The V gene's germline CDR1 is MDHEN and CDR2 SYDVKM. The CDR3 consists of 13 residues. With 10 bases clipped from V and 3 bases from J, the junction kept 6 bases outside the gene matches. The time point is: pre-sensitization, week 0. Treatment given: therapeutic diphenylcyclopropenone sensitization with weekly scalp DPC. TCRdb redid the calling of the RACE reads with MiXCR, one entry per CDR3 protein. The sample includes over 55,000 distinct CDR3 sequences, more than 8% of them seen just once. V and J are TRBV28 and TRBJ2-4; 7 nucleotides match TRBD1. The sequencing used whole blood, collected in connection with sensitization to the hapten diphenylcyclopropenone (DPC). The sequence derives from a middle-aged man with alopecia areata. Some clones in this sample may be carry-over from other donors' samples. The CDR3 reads CATQDRVKNIQYF. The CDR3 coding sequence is TGTGCCACACAAGACAGGGTCAAAAACATTCAGTACTTC. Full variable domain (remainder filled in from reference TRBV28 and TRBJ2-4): DVKVTQSSRYLVKRTGEKVFLECVQDMDHENMFWYRQDPGLGLRLIYFSYDVKMKEKGDIPEGYSVSREKKERFSLILESASTNQTSMYLCATQDRVKNIQYFGAGTRLSVL.